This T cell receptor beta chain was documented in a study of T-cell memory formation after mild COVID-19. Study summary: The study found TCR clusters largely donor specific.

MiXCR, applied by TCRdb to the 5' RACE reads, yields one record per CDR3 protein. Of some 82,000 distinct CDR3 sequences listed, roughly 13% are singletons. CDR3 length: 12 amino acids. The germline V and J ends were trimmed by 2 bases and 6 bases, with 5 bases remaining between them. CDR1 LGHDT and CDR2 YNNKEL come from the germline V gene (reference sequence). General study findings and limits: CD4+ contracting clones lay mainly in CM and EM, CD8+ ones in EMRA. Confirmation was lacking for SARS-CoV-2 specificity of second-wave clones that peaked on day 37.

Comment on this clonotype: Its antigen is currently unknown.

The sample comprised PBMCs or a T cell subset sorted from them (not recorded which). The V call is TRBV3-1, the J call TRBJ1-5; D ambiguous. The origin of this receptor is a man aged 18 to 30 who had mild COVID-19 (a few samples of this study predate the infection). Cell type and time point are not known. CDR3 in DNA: TGTGCCAGCAGCCAATCTAGTCAGCCCCAGCATTTT. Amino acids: CASSQSSQPQHF.